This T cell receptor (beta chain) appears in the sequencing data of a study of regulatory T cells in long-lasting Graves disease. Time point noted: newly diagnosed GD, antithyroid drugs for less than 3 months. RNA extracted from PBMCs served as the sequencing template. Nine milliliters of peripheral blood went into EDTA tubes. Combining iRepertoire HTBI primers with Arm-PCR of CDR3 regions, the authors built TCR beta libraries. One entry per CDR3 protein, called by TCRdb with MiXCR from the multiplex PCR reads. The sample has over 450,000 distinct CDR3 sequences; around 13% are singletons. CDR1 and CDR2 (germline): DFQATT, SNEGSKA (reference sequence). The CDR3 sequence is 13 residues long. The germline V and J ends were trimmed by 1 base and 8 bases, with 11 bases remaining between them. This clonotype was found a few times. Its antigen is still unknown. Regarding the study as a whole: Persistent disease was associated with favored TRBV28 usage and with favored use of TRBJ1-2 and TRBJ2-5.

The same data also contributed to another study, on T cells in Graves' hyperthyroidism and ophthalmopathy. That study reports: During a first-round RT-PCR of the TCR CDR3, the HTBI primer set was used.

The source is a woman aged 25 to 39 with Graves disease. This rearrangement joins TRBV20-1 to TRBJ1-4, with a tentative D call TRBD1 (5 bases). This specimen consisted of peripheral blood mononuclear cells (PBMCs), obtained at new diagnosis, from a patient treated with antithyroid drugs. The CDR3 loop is CSARAWTNEKLFF. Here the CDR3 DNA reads TGCAGTGCTAGAGCGTGGACAAACGAAAAACTGTTTTTT.